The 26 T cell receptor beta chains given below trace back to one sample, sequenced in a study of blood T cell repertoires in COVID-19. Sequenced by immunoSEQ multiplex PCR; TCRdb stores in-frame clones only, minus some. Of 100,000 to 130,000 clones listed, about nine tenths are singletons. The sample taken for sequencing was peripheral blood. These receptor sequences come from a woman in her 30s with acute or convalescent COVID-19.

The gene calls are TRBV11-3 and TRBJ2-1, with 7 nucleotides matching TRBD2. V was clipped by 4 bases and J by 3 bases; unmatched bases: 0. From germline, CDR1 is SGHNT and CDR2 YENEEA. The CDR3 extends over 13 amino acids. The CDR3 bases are TGTGCCAGCAGCTCTAGCGGCTACAATGAGCAGTTCTTC. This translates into CASSSSGYNEQFF.

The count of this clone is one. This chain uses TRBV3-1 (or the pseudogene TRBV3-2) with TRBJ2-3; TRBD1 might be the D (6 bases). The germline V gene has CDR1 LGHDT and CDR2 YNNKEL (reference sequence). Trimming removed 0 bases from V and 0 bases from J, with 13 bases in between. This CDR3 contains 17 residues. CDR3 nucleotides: TGTGCCAGCAGCCAAGATAGGGGGACCTTAAGCACAGATACGCAGTATTTT. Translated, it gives CASSQDRGTLSTDTQYF.

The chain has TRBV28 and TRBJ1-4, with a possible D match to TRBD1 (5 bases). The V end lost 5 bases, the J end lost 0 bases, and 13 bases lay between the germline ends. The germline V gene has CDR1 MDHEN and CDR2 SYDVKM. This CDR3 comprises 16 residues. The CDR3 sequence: CASSLPLGPTNEKLFF. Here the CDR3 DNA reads TGTGCCAGCAGTCTCCCCTTGGGGCCAACTAATGAAAAACTGTTTTTT.

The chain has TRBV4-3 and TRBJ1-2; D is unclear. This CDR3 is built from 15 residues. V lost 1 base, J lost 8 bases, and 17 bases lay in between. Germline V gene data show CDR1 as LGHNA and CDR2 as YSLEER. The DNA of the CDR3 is TGCGCCAGCAGCCAAGGGGAGGGAGGGTCCGGAGGCTACACCTTC. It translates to CASSQGEGGSGGYTF.

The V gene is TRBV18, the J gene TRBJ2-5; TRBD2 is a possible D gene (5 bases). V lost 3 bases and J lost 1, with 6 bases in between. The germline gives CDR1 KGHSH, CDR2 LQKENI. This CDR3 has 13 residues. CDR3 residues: CASSPEVQETQYF. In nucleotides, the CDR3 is TGTGCCAGCTCACCGGAGGTCCAAGAGACCCAGTACTTC.

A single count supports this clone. The CDR3 sequence: CASSQGQGNEKLFF. The CDR3 DNA is TGCGCCAGCAGCCAAGGACAGGGTAATGAAAAACTGTTTTTT. The J gene is TRBJ1-4, the V gene TRBV4-3, with TRBD1 matching 7 bases. Trimming removed 1 base from V and 4 bases from J; junction bases left unmatched: 0. The CDR3 length is 14 residues. CDR1 LGHNA and CDR2 YSLEER come from the germline V gene.

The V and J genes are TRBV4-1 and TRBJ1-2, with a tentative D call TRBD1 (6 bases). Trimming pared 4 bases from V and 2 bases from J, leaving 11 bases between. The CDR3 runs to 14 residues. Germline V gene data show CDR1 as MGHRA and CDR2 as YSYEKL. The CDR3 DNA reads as TGCGCCAGCAGCCCAATCGGGACAAACTATGGCTACACCTTC. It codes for CASSPIGTNYGYTF.

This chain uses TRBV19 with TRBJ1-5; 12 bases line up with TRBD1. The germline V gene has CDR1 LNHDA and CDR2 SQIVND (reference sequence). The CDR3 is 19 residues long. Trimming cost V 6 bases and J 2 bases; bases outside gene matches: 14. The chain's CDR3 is CASSTRRGQGAFGNQPQHF. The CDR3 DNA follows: TGTGCCAGTAGCACCAGGCGGGGACAGGGGGCTTTCGGCAATCAGCCCCAGCATTTT.

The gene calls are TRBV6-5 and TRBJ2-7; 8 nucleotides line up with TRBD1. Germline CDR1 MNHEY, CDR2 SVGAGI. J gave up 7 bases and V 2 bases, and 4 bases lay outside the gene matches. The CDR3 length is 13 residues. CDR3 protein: CASSYGRGLEQYF. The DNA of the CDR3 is TGTGCCAGCAGTTACGGCAGGGGGCTTGAGCAGTACTTC.

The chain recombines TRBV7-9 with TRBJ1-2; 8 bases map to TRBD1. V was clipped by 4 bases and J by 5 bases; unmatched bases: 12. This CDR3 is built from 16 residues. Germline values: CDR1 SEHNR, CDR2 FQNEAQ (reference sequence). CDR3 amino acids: CASSSTGEAWGYGYTF. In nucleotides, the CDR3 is TGTGCCAGCAGCTCGACAGGGGAGGCCTGGGGTTATGGCTACACCTTC.

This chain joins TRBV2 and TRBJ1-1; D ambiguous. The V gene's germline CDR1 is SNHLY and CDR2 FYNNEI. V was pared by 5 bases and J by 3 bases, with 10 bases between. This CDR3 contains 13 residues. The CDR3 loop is CASSWEGDTEAFF. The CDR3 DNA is TGTGCCAGCAGTTGGGAGGGAGACACTGAAGCTTTCTTT.

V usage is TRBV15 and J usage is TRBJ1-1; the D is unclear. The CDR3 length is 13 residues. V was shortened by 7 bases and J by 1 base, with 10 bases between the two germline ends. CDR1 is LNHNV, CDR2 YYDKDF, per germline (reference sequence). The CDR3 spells CATNHLRNTEAFF. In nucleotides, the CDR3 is TGTGCCACCAACCACTTGCGGAACACTGAAGCTTTCTTT.

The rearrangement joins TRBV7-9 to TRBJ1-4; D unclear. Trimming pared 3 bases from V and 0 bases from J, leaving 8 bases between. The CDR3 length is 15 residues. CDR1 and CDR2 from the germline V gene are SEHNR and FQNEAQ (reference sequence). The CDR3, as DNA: TGTGCCAGCAGCTTCGGGGATGCAACTAATGAAAAACTGTTTTTT. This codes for CASSFGDATNEKLFF.

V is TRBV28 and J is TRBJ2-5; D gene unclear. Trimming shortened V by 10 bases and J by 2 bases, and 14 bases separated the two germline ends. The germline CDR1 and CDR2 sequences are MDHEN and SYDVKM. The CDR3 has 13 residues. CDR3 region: CATQLRIQETQYF. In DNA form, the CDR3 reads TGTGCCACCCAGTTGCGGATACAAGAGACCCAGTACTTC.

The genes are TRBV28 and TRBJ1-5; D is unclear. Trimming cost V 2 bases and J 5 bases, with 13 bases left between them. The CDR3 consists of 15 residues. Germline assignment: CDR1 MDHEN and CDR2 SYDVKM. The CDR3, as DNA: TGTGCCAGCAGTTTACCCCTTACTCCCGATCAGCCCCAGCATTTT. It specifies CASSLPLTPDQPQHF. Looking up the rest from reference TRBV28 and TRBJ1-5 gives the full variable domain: DVKVTQSSRYLVKRTGEKVFLECVQDMDHENMFWYRQDPGLGLRLIYFSYDVKMKEKGDIPEGYSVSREKKERFSLILESASTNQTSMYLCASSLPLTPDQPQHFGDGTRLSIL.

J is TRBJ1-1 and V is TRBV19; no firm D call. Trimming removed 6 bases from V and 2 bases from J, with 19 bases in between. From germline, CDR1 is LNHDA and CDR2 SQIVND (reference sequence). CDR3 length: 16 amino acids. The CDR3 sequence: CASRVNILRVNTEAFF. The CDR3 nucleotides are TGTGCCAGTAGGGTCAACATCTTGAGGGTAAACACTGAAGCTTTCTTT.

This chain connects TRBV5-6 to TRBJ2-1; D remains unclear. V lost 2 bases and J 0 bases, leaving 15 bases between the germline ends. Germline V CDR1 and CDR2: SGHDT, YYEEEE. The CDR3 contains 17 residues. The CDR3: CASSLVSSQSSYNEQFF. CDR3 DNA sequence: TGTGCCAGCAGCTTAGTATCTTCACAAAGCTCCTACAATGAGCAGTTCTTC. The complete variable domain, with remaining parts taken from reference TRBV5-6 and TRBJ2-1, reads DAGVTQSPTHLIKTRGQQVTLRCSPKSGHDTVSWYQQALGQGPQFIFQYYEEEERQRGNFPDRFSGHQFPNYSSELNVNALLLGDSALYLCASSLVSSQSSYNEQFFGPGTRLTVL.

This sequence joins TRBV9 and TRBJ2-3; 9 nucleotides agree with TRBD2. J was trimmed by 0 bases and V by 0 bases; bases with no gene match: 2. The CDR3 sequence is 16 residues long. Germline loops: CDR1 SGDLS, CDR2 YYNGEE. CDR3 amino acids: CASSVAAGGSTDTQYF. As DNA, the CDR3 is TGTGCCAGCAGCGTAGCGGCGGGAGGGAGCACAGATACGCAGTATTTT.

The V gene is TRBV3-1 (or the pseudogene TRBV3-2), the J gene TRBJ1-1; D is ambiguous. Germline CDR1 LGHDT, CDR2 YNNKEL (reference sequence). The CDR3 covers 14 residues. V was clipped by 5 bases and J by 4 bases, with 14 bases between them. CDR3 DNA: TGTGCCAGCAGCTCCTCGGAAGGGAGCACTGAAGCTTTCTTT. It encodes CASSSSEGSTEAFF.

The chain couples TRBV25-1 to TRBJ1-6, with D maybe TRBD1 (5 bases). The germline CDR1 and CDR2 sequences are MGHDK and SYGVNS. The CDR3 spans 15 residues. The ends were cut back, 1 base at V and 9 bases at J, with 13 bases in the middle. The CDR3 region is CASSEFRDLGSPLHF. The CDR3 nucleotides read TGTGCCAGCAGTGAATTCAGGGATCTTGGTTCACCCCTCCACTTT.

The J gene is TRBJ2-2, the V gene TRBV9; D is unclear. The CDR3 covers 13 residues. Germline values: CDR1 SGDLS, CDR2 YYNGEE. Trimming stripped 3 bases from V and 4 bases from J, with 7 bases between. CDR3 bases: TGTGCCAGCAGCGCCGCTAGCACCGGGGAGCTGTTTTTT. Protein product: CASSAASTGELFF. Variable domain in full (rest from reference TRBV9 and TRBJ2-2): DSGVTQTPKHLITATGQRVTLRCSPRSGDLSVYWYQQSLDQGLQFLIQYYNGEERAKGNILERFSAQQFPDLHSELNLSSLELGDSALYFCASSAASTGELFFGEGSRLTVL.

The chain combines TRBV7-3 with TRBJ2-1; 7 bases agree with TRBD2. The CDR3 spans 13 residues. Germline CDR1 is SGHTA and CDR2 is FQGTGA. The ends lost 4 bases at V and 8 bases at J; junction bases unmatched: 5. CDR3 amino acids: CASSSSSGYEQFF. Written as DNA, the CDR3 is TGTGCCAGCAGCTCCAGTAGCGGGTATGAGCAGTTCTTC.

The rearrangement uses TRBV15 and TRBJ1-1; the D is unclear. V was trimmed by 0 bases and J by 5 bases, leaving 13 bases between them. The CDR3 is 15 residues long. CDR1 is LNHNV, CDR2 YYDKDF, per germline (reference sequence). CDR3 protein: CATSRDLETMTEAFF. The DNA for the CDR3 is TGTGCCACCAGCAGAGATCTCGAGACAATGACTGAAGCTTTCTTT.

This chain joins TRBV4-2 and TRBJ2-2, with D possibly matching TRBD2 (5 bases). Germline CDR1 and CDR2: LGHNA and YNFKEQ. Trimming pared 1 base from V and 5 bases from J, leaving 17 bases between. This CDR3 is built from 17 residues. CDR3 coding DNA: TGTGCCAGCAGCCAAGTTTTGTTACCGTCGGGAACCGGGGAGCTGTTTTTT. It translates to CASSQVLLPSGTGELFF.

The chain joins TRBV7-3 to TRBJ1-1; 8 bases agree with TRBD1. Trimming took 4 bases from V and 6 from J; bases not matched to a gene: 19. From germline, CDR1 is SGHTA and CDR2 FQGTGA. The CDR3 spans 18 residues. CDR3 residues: CASSSEDRGPLYKSEAFF. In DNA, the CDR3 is TGTGCCAGCAGCTCAGAAGACAGGGGTCCTCTCTATAAGTCTGAAGCTTTCTTT.

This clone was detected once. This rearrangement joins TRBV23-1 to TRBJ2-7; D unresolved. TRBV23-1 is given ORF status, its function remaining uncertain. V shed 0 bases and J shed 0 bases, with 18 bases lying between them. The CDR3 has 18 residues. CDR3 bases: TGCGCCAGCAGTCAATCGTGGGTGCCCCAGGCAATCTCCTACGAGCAGTACTTC. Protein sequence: CASSQSWVPQAISYEQYF.